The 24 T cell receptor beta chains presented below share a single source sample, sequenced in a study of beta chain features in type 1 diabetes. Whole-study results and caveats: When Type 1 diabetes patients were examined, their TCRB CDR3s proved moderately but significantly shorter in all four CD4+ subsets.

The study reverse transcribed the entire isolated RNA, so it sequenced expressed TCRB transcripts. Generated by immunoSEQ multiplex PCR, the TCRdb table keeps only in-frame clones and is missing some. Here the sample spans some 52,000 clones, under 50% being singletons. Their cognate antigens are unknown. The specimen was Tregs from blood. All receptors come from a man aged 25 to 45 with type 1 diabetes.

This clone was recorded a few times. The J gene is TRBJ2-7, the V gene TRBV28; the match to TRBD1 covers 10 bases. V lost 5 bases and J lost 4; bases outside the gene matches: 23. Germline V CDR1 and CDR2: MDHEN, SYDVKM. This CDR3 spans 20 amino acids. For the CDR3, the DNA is TGTGCCAGCAGTACTACCCCGGGACAGGGGAGCGCGGGAGTGTTTTACGAGCAGTACTTC. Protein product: CASSTTPGQGSAGVFYEQYF.

The CDR3 nucleotides are TGCGCCAGCAGCGGATTAGCGGGAGGCGATGAGCAGTTCTTC. It translates to CASSGLAGGDEQFF. The chain employs TRBV5-1 and TRBJ2-1, with 10 positions matching TRBD2. Germline V lookup: CDR1 SGHRS, CDR2 YFSETQ. CDR3 length: 14 amino acids. The V and J ends lost 4 bases and 8 bases, in that order; junction bases with no gene match: 6.

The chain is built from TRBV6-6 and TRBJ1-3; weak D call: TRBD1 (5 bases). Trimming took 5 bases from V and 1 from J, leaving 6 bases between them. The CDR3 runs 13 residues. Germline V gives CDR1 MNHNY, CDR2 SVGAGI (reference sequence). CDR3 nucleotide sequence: TGTGCCAGCAGTGGACATTCTGGAAACACCATATATTTT. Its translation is CASSGHSGNTIYF.

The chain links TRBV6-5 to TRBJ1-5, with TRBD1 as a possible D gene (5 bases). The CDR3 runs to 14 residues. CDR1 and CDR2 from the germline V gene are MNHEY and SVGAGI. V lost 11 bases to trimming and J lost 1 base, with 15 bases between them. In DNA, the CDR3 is TGTGCCGTCTCGGGGGAGGTCAGCAATCAGCCCCAGCATTTT. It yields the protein CAVSGEVSNQPQHF.

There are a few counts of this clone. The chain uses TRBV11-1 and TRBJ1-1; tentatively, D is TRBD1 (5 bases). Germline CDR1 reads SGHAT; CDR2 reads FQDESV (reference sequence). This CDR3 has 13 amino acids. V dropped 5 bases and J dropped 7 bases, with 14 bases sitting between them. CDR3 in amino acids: CASSRRPQGEAFF. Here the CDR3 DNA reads TGTGCCAGCAGCAGGCGTCCCCAGGGTGAAGCTTTCTTT.

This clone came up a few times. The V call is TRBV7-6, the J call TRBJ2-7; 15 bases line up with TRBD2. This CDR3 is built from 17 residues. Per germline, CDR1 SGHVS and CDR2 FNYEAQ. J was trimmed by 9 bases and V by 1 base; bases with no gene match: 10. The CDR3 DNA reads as TGTGCCAGCAGCTTAGTGGGGACTAGCGGGAGGACGACGGGGCAGTACTTC. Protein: CASSLVGTSGRTTGQYF.

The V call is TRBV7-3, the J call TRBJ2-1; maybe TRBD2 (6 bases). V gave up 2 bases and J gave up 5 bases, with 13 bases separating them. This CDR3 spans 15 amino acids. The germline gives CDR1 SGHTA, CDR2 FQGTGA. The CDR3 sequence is CASSLAGNRHNEQFF. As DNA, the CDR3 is TGTGCCAGCAGCTTAGCGGGAAACAGACACAATGAGCAGTTCTTC.

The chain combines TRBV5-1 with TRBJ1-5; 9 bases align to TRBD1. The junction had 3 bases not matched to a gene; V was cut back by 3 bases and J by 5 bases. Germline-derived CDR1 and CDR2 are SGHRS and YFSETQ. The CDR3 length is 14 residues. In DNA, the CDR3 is TGCGCCAGCAGCTCGGGACAGGGCGATCAGCCCCAGCATTTT. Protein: CASSSGQGDQPQHF.

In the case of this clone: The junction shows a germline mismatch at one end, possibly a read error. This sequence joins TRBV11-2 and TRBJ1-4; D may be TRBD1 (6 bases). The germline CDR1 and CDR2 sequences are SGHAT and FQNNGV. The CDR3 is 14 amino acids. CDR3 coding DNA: TGTGCCAGCAGCGTAGACAGGTTGGGTGAAAAACTGTTTTTT. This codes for CASSVDRLGEKLFF.

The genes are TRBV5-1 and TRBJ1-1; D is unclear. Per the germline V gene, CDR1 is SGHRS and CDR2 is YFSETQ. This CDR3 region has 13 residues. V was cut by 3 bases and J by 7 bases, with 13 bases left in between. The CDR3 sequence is CASSWGGEGEAFF. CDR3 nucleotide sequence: TGCGCCAGCAGCTGGGGTGGGGAGGGTGAAGCTTTCTTT.

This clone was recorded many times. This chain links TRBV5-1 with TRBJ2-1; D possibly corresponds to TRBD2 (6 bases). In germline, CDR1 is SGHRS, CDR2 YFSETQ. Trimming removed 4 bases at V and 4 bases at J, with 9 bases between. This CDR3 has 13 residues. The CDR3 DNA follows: TGCGCCAGCAGCCGGGAGAAGTACAATGAGCAGTTCTTC. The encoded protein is CASSREKYNEQFF.

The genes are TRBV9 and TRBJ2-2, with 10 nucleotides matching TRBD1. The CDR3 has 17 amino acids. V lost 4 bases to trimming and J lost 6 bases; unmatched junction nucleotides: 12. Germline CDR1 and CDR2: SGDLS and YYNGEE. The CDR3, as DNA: TGTGCCAGCAGCCCCCGAGGGACAGGGGAATTTCCCGGGGAGCTGTTTTTT. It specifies CASSPRGTGEFPGELFF. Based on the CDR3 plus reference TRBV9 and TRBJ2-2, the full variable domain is DSGVTQTPKHLITATGQRVTLRCSPRSGDLSVYWYQQSLDQGLQFLIQYYNGEERAKGNILERFSAQQFPDLHSELNLSSLELGDSALYFCASSPRGTGEFPGELFFGEGSRLTVL.

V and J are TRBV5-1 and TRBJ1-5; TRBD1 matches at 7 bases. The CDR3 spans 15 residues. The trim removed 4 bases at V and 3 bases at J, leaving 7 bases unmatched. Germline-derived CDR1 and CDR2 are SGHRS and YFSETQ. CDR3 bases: TGCGCCAGCAGCATCGGGACAGCACTCAATCAGCCCCAGCATTTT. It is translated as CASSIGTALNQPQHF.

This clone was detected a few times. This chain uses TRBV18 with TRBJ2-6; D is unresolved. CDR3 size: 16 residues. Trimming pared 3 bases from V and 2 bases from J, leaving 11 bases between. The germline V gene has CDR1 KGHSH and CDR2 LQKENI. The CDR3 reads CASSPLDLAGANVLTF. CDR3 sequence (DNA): TGTGCCAGCTCACCCCTAGACCTAGCTGGGGCCAACGTCCTGACTTTC. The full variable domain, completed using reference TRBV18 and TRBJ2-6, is NAGVMQNPRHLVRRRGQEARLRCSPMKGHSHVYWYRQLPEEGLKFMVYLQKENIIDESGMPKERFSAEFPKEGPSILRIQQVVRGDSAAYFCASSPLDLAGANVLTFGAGSRLTVL.

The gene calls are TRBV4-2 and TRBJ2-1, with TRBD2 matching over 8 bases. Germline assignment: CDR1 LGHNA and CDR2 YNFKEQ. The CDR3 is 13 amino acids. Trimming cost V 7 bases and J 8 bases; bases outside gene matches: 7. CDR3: CASTGRGGDEQFF. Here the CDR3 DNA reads TGTGCCAGCACCGGACGGGGGGGGGATGAGCAGTTCTTC.

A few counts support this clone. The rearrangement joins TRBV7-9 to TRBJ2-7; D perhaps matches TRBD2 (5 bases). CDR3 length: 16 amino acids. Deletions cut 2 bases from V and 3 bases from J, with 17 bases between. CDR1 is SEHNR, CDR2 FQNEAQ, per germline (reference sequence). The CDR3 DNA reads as TGTGCCAGCAGCTTATTGTTAGGAGGTCAAGGCTACGAGCAGTACTTC. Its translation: CASSLLLGGQGYEQYF.

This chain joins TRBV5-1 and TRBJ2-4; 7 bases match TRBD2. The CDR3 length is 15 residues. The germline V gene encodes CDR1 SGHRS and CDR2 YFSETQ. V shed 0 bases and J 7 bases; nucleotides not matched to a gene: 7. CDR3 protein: CASSLALAVTNIQYF. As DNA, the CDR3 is TGCGCCAGCAGCTTGGCCCTAGCGGTAACCAACATTCAGTACTTC.

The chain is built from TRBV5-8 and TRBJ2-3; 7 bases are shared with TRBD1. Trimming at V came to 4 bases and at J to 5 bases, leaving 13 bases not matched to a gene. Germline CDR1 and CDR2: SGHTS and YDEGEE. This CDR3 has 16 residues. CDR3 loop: CASSAYRGAEGDTQYF. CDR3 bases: TGTGCCAGCAGCGCTTACAGGGGCGCTGAGGGAGATACGCAGTATTTT.

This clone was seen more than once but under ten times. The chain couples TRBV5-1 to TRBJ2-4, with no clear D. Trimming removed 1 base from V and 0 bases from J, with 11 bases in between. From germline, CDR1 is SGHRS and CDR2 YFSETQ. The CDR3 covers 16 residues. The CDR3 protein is CASSLPQFLAKNIQYF. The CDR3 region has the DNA TGCGCCAGCAGCTTGCCACAGTTCCTAGCCAAAAACATTCAGTACTTC.

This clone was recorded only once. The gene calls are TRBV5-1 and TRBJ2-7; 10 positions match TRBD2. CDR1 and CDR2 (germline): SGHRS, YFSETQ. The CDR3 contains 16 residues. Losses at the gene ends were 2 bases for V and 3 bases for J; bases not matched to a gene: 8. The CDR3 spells CASSFSPGLASYEQYF. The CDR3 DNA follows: TGCGCCAGCAGCTTTTCGCCGGGACTAGCGAGCTACGAGCAGTACTTC. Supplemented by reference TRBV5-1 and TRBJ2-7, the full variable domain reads KAGVTQTPRYLIKTRGQQVTLSCSPISGHRSVSWYQQTPGQGLQFLFEYFSETQRNKGNFPGRFSGRQFSNSRSEMNVSTLELGDSALYLCASSFSPGLASYEQYFGPGTRLTVT.

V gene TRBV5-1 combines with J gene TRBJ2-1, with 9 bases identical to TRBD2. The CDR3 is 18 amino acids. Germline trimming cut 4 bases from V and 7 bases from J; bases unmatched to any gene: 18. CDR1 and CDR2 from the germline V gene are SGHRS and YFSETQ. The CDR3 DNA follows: TGCGCCAGCAGCATCCAGACTAGCGGTTCTAGGGTGGATAATGAGCAGTTCTTC. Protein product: CASSIQTSGSRVDNEQFF.

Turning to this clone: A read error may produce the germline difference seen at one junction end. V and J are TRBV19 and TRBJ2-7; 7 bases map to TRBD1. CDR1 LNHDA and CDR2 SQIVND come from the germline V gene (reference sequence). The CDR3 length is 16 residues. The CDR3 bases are TGTGCCAGTACCCCTGCCTGGGACAGCTTCTCCTACGAGCACTACTTC. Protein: CASTPAWDSFSYEHYF.

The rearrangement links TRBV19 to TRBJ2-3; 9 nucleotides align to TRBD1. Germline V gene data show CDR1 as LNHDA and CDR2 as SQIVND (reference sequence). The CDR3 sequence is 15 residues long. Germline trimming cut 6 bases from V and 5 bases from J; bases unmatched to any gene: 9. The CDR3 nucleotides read TGTGCCAGTAGCCCCGCTAGGACAGGGGAAGATACGCAGTATTTT. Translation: CASSPARTGEDTQYF.

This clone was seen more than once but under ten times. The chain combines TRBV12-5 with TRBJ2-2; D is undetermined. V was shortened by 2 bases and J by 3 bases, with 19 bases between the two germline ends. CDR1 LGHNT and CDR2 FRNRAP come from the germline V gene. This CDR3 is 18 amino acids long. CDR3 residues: CASGLYPGSLSDTGELFF. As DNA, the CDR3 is TGTGCTAGTGGTTTGTATCCCGGTTCTCTCTCCGACACCGGGGAGCTGTTTTTT.